The 25 T cell receptor beta chains below come from one sample, sequenced in a study of spatial heterogeneity in lung cancer (dated by TCRdb to about 2019). Findings and caveats that apply to the study as a whole: The tumor nonsynonymous mutation count correlated with the number of expanded intratumoral alpha and beta TCRs.

No antigens are known for them. The method was 5' RACE. The reads were generated on a NextSeq 500. In TCRdb, the public reads were trimmed at Q25 with fastp and aligned with MiXCR, with productive beta chains retained. Duplicate CDR3 protein sequences are folded into a single record with the most common DNA and genes. In this sample the table shows fewer than 3,000 distinct CDR3 sequences, about 52% of which occur a single time. The ten largest clonotypes hold about a fifth of the sample. The time point label corresponds to: sample taken at primary tumor resection. Sequences were derived from lung tumor tissue, sampled at surgery. These receptors were collected from a male donor with early-stage non-small cell lung cancer.

CDR3 protein: CASSEQTGIRGANVLTF. The CDR3 DNA sequence: TGCGCCAGCAGCGAGCAAACAGGGATCCGTGGGGCCAACGTCCTGACTTTC. The genes are TRBV5-1 and TRBJ2-6, with D possibly TRBD1 on 6 matching bases. The CDR3 extends over 17 amino acids. V shed 4 bases and J shed 3 bases, with 17 bases lying between them. CDR1 is SGHRS and CDR2 is YFSETQ in the germline V gene.

By share of the sample, this clonotype is large. The chain uses TRBV7-2 and TRBJ1-4, with D possibly matching TRBD1 (6 bases). The CDR3 totals 15 residues. Trimming cost V 1 base and J 8 bases, with 14 bases left between them. Looked up from germline, CDR1 is SGHTA and CDR2 is FQGNSA. Written as DNA, the CDR3 is TGTGCCAGCAGCTTAGATGCAGGGGAATTGGAAAAACTGTTTTTT. Amino acids: CASSLDAGELEKLFF.

This clonotype was seen a few times. The CDR3 coding sequence is TGTGCCACCAGTGACCCAGGATTCGGGGAGACCCAGTACTTC. Residues: CATSDPGFGETQYF. V is TRBV24-1 and J is TRBJ2-5; D unclear. Germline CDR1 KGHDR, CDR2 SFDVKD. Trimming removed 4 bases at V and 5 bases at J, with 13 bases between. The CDR3 is 14 amino acids.

The chain is built from TRBV7-2 and TRBJ2-3, with 10 bases that match TRBD2. The junction had 17 bases not matched to a gene; V was cut back by 4 bases and J by 7 bases. The germline V gene encodes CDR1 SGHTA and CDR2 FQGNSA. CDR3 length: 18 residues. The CDR3 region has the DNA TGTGCCAGCAGCTCCAGTGCGAGCGGGGGGGCCTACGTTTATACGCAGTATTTT. Protein sequence: CASSSSASGGAYVYTQYF.

The V call is TRBV21-1, the J call TRBJ2-7. TRBV21-1 is reported as a pseudogene. The CDR3 has 15 amino acids. The CDR3 here is CASSKGCVGWAEQYF. The DNA for the CDR3 is TGTGCCAGCAGCAAAGGATGCGTTGGATGGGCCGAGCAGTACTTC.

This clonotype has only a few counts. V gene TRBV5-4 combines with J gene TRBJ2-1; D possibly corresponds to TRBD2 (5 bases). The CDR3 length is 14 residues. Deletions cut 4 bases from V and 1 base from J, with 9 bases between. Per germline, CDR1 SGHNT and CDR2 YYREEE (reference sequence). DNA for the CDR3: TGTGCCAGCAGCACCCGAGGGTCCTACAATGAGCAGTTCTTC. Its translation: CASSTRGSYNEQFF.

The chain recombines TRBV6-2 or TRBV6-3 with TRBJ2-1; TRBD2 is a possible D gene (5 bases). CDR1 and CDR2 (germline): MNHEY, SVGEGT. The CDR3 is made up of 15 amino acids. Trimming shortened V by 6 bases and J by 0 bases, and 12 bases separated the two germline ends. CDR3 nucleotides: TGTGCCAGCAGACTTGAGGACTTCTCCTACAATGAGCAGTTCTTC. It encodes CASRLEDFSYNEQFF.

This clonotype was picked up a small number of times. V usage is TRBV13 and J usage is TRBJ2-1; maybe TRBD1 (5 bases). V lost 0 bases and J 6 bases, leaving 6 bases between the germline ends. CDR1 is PRHDT, CDR2 FYEKMQ, per germline (reference sequence). The CDR3 consists of 13 residues. As DNA, the CDR3 is TGTGCCAGCAGCTTAGGTACAGGCAATGAGCAGTTCTTC. This encodes CASSLGTGNEQFF. The full variable domain, its missing parts supplied by reference TRBV13 and TRBJ2-1, is AAGVIQSPRHLIKEKRETATLKCYPIPRHDTVYWYQQGPGQDPQFLISFYEKMQSDKGSIPDRFSAQQFSDYHSELNMSSLELGDSALYFCASSLGTGNEQFFGPGTRLTVL.

V and J are TRBV3-1 and TRBJ2-5, with D possibly TRBD2 on 5 matching bases. The V end was cut by 1 base, the J end by 0 bases, with 6 bases between. The germline CDR1 and CDR2 sequences are LGHDT and YNNKEL (reference sequence). The CDR3 sequence is 14 residues long. DNA for the CDR3: TGTGCCAGCAGCCAAGGAGGGTACCAAGAGACCCAGTACTTC. Encoded protein: CASSQGGYQETQYF.

This clonotype has just a few counts. The J gene is TRBJ2-7, the V gene TRBV7-9; 8 positions agree with TRBD1. The CDR3 extends over 15 amino acids. Germline trimming cut 3 bases from V and 0 bases from J; bases unmatched to any gene: 4. CDR1 and CDR2 (germline): SEHNR, FQNEAQ (reference sequence). The CDR3 DNA follows: TGTGCCAGCAGCTTTTGGGACAGGAGCTCCTACGAGCAGTACTTC. The encoded protein is CASSFWDRSSYEQYF. The full variable domain, its missing parts supplied by reference TRBV7-9 and TRBJ2-7, is DTGVSQNPRHKITKRGQNVTFRCDPISEHNRLYWYRQTLGQGPEFLTYFQNEAQLEKSRLLSDRFSAERPKGSFSTLEIQRTEQGDSAMYLCASSFWDRSSYEQYFGPGTRLTVT.

The sample holds a few counts of this clonotype. The V gene is TRBV7-3, the J gene TRBJ2-1; perhaps TRBD1 as D (5 bases). CDR3 length: 14 amino acids. CDR1 and CDR2 from the germline V gene are SGHTA and FQGTGA. The V gene lost 2 bases and the J gene lost 5 bases, with 10 bases spanning the gap. This CDR3 is CASSLWGIDNEQFF. The CDR3, as DNA: TGTGCCAGCAGCTTATGGGGCATCGACAATGAGCAGTTCTTC.

This clonotype is labeled medium-sized (0.01 to 0.1%). V usage is TRBV11-2 and J usage is TRBJ1-6; 7 bases map to TRBD1. V gave up 4 bases and J gave up 4 bases; unmatched junction bases: 10. There are 17 residues in the CDR3. Looked up from germline, CDR1 is SGHAT and CDR2 is FQNNGV. The CDR3 is CASSWLRGGQYNSPLHF. The DNA of the CDR3 is TGTGCCAGCAGCTGGCTTAGGGGGGGACAGTATAATTCACCCCTCCACTTT.

CDR3 residues: CASSLQTTGELFF. DNA for the CDR3: TGTGCCAGCAGCTTACAGACCACCGGGGAGCTGTTTTTT. This chain links TRBV7-9 with TRBJ2-2; no definite D call. This CDR3 comprises 13 residues. Germline loops: CDR1 SEHNR, CDR2 FQNEAQ (reference sequence). The ends were cut back, 2 bases at V and 4 bases at J, with 5 bases in the middle.

The CDR3: CASSLVAGGPETQYF. The CDR3 DNA sequence: TGTGCCAGCAGTTTAGTAGCGGGGGGGCCGGAGACCCAGTACTTC. The J gene is TRBJ2-5, the V gene TRBV12-3 or TRBV12-4; 11 bases fit TRBD2. Trimming removed 1 base from V and 5 bases from J; junction bases left unmatched: 3. CDR3 length: 15 residues.

The genes are TRBV6-6 and TRBJ2-5; maybe TRBD1 (6 bases). The CDR3 length is 16 residues. V lost 6 bases to trimming and J lost 1 base, with 18 bases between them. Germline assignment: CDR1 MNHNY and CDR2 SVGAGI (reference sequence). The CDR3 region has the DNA TGTGCCAGCAGCCAGGACAGCTATCAAACCCAAGAGACCCAGTACTTC. It translates to CASSQDSYQTQETQYF.

CDR3 DNA: TGTGCCAGCAGTTTGGGCAATGAGCAGTTCTTC. Residues: CASSLGNEQFF. V gene TRBV27 combines with J gene TRBJ2-1; D is uncertain. Germline V gives CDR1 MNHEY, CDR2 SMNVEV (reference sequence). V was cut by 3 bases and J by 6 bases, with 3 bases left in between. The CDR3 has 11 amino acids.

The chain employs TRBV5-1 and TRBJ2-3, with 9 bases that match TRBD1. The trim removed 5 bases at V and 7 bases at J, leaving 8 bases unmatched. This CDR3 has 14 residues. The germline gives CDR1 SGHRS, CDR2 YFSETQ. The CDR3 loop is CASRTGTGSNTQYF. The CDR3 DNA reads TGCGCCAGCAGAACCGGGACAGGGTCAAATACGCAGTATTTT.

The table lists this clonotype with a few counts. The V call is TRBV9, the J call TRBJ2-7; the D is unclear. CDR1 is SGDLS, CDR2 YYNGEE, per germline. CDR3 length: 13 residues. Trimming took 0 bases from V and 1 from J, leaving 5 bases between them. The CDR3, as DNA: TGTGCCAGCAGCGTAGGAGATTCCTACGAGCAGTACTTC. Residues: CASSVGDSYEQYF.

This clonotype is labeled as large (0.1 to 1%). CDR3 DNA sequence: TGTGCCTGGAGTCACCCAAACACTGAAGCTTTCTTT. Protein sequence: CAWSHPNTEAFF. V usage is TRBV30 and J usage is TRBJ1-1; D ambiguous. CDR1 is GTSNPN, CDR2 SVGIG, per germline (reference sequence). CDR3 length: 12 residues. V dropped 2 bases and J dropped 2 bases, with 6 bases sitting between them.

This clonotype was found a few times. This chain joins TRBV10-2 and TRBJ2-3; TRBD2 aligns across 7 bases. J was trimmed by 1 base and V by 10 bases; bases with no gene match: 8. The CDR3 covers 14 residues. Per germline, CDR1 WSHSY and CDR2 SAAADI. CDR3 amino acids: CATRDGGGTDTQYF. The CDR3 region has the DNA TGCGCCACCCGAGATGGGGGGGGCACAGATACGCAGTATTTT.

The chain recombines TRBV7-3 with TRBJ2-2; D perhaps matches TRBD2 (5 bases). The germline V gene encodes CDR1 SGHTA and CDR2 FQGTGA. The length of the CDR3 is 16 residues. Trimming took off 1 base at V and 1 base at J, with 10 bases between the two ends. The CDR3 protein is CASSLIPSQNTGELFF. The CDR3 bases are TGTGCCAGCAGCTTAATTCCTAGCCAGAACACCGGGGAGCTGTTTTTT.

This clonotype is large. The chain carries TRBV10-3 and TRBJ1-1; weak D call: TRBD1 (5 bases). The V end was cut by 2 bases, the J end by 4 bases, with 11 bases between. This CDR3 spans 14 amino acids. The germline gives CDR1 ENHRY, CDR2 SYGVKD. Here the CDR3 reads CAISEPGKSTEAFF. The CDR3 DNA follows: TGTGCCATCAGTGAGCCAGGGAAGAGCACTGAAGCTTTCTTT.

This clonotype was seen a handful of times. This chain links TRBV10-2 with TRBJ2-7, with TRBD2 matching 9 bases. The CDR3 consists of 15 residues. Germline V gives CDR1 WSHSY, CDR2 SAAADI. With V trimmed by 4 bases and J by 0 bases, 4 bases remained unmatched. The CDR3 DNA reads TGCGCCAGCAGTGTCAGCGGGGGGCCCTCCTACGAGCAGTACTTC. The encoded protein is CASSVSGGPSYEQYF.

A note on this clonotype: One junction end disagrees with the germline gene, perhaps due to a read error. The rearrangement uses TRBV7-6 and TRBJ2-7; 9 bases map to TRBD1. The CDR3 length is 15 residues. Per germline, CDR1 SGHVS and CDR2 FNYEAQ. The chain's CDR3 is CTSSLGDRVPYEQYF. CDR3 nucleotide sequence: TGTACCAGCAGCTTAGGGGACAGGGTGCCCTACGAGCAGTACTTC. Using reference TRBV7-6 and TRBJ2-7 for the parts outside the CDR3, the full variable domain is GAGVSQSPRYKVTKRGQDVALRCDPISGHVSLYWYRQALGQGPEFLTYFNYEAQQDKSGLPNDRFSAERPEGSISTLTIQRTEQRDSAMYRCTSSLGDRVPYEQYFGPGTRLTVT.

This rearrangement joins TRBV6-5 to TRBJ2-3; TRBD1 matches at 9 bases. Unmatched junction bases numbered 4, after V lost 4 bases and J lost 5 bases. Germline V gene sequence: CDR1 MNHEY, CDR2 SVGAGI. The CDR3 runs to 14 residues. CDR3 DNA sequence: TGTGCCAGCAGTTGGACAGGGGATGGAGATACGCAGTATTTT. It specifies CASSWTGDGDTQYF.